This T cell receptor beta chain was identified in a study of regulatory T cells in long-lasting Graves disease. Through Arm-PCR of CDR3 regions and iRepertoire HTBI primers, TCR beta libraries were built. In TCRdb, the multiplex PCR reads were re-called with MiXCR into one record per CDR3 protein. The sample has roughly 450,000 distinct CDR3 sequences, roughly a quarter seen once. Germline CDR1 and CDR2: MGHDK and SYGVNS. J was trimmed by 3 bases and V by 7 bases; bases with no gene match: 7. This CDR3 is built from 14 residues. This clonotype was seen a handful of times. The time point: persistent/refractory GD, antithyroid drugs over 5 years with positive TRAb. The TCR library was made from RNA that had been extracted from PBMCs in TRIzol.

The chain couples TRBV25-1 to TRBJ2-7; 9 nucleotides line up with TRBD1. This clonotype was sampled from a female donor with Graves disease. This specimen was peripheral blood mononuclear cells (PBMCs), taken when the disease was refractory, from a patient treated with antithyroid drugs. CDR3 sequence reads: CASTDPGQGYEQYF. The CDR3 coding sequence is TGTGCCAGCACCGACCCGGGACAGGGCTACGAGCAGTACTTC.